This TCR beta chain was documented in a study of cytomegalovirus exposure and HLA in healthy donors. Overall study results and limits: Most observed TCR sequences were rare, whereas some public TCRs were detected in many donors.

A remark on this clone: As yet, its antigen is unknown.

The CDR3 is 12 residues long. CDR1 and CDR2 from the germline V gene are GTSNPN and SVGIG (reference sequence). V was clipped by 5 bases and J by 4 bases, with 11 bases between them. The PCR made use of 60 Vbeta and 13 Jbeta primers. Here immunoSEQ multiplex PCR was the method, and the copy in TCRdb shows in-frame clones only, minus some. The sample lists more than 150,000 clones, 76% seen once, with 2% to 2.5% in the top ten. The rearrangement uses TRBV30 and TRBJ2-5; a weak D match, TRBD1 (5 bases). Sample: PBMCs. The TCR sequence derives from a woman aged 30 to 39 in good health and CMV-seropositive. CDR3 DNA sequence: TGTGCCTGGGACAGAGCCCCAGAGACCCAGTACTTC. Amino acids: CAWDRAPETQYF.